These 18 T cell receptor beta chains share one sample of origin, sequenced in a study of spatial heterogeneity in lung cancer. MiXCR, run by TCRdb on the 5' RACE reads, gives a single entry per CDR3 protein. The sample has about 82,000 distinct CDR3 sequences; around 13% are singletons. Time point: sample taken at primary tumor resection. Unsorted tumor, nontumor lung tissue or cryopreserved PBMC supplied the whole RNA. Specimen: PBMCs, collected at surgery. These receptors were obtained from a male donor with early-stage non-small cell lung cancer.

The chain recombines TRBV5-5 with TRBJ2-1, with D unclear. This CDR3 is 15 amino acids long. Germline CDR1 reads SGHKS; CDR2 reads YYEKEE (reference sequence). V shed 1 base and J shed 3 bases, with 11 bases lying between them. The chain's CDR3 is CASSLRRGLYNEQFF. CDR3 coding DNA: TGTGCCAGCAGCTTGAGGCGCGGCCTCTACAATGAGCAGTTCTTC.

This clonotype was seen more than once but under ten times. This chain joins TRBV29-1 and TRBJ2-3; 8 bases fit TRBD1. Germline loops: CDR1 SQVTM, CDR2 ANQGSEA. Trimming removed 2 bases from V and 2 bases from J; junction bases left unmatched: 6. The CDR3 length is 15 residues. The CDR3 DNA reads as TGCAGCGTTGAATCCGGACAGGGACCCACAGATACGCAGTATTTT. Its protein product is CSVESGQGPTDTQYF.

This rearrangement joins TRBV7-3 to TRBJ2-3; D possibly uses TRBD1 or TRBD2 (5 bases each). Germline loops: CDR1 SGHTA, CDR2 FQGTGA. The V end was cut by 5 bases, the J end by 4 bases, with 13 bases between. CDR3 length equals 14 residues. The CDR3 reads CASSPSRGPDTQYF. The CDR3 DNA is TGTGCCAGCAGCCCTAGTCGGGGCCCAGATACGCAGTATTTT.

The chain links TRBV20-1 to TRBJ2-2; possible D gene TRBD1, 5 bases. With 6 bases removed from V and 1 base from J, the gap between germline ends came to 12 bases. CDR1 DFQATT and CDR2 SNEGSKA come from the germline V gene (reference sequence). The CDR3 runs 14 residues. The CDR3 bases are TGCAGTGCCATAGGGGCAGTGAACACCGGGGAGCTGTTTTTT. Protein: CSAIGAVNTGELFF.

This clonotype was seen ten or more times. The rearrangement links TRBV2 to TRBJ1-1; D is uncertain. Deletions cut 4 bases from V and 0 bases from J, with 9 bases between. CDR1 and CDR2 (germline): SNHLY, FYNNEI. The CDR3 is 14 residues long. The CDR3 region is CASSGAGMNTEAFF. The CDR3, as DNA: TGTGCCAGCAGTGGTGCTGGGATGAACACTGAAGCTTTCTTT.

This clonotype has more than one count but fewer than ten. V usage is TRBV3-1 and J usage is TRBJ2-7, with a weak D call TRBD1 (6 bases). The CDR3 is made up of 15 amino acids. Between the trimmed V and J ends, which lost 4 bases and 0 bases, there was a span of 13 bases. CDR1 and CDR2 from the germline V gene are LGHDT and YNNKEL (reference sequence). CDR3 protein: CASSPRGLFSYEQYF. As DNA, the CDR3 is TGTGCCAGCAGCCCCAGGGGCCTATTCTCCTACGAGCAGTACTTC.

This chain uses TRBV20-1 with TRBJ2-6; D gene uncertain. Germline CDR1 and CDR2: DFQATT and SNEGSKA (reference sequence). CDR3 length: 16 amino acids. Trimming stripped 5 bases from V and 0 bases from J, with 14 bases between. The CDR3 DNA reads TGCAGTGCTCATGAAATACAGAACTCTGGGGCCAACGTCCTGACTTTC. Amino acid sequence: CSAHEIQNSGANVLTF.

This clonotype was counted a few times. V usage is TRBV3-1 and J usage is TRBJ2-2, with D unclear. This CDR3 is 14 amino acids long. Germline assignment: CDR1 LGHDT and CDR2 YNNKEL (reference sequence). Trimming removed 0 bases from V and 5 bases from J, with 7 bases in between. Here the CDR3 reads CASSQDPGTGELFF. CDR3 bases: TGTGCCAGCAGCCAAGACCCCGGGACCGGGGAGCTGTTTTTT.

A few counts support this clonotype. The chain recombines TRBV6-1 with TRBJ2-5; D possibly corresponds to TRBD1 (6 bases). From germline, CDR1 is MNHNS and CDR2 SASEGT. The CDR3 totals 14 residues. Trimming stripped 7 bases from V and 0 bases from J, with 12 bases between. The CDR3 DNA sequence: TGTGCCAGCACCGGTGGGGGCAACCAAGAGACCCAGTACTTC. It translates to CASTGGGNQETQYF.

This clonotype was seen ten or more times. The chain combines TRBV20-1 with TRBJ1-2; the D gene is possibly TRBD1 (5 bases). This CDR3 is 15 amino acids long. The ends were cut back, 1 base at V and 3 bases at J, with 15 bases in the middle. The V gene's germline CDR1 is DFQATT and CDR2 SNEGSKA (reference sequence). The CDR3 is CSARVTALMDYGYTF. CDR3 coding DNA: TGCAGTGCTAGAGTGACAGCACTAATGGACTATGGCTACACCTTC.

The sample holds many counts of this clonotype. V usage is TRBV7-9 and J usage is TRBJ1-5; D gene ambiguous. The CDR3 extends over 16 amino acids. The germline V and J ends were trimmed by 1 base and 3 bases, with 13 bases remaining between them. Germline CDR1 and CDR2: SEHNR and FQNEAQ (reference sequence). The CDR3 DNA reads TGTGCCAGCAGCTTAGGGACGGCTCGGAACAATCAGCCCCAGCATTTT. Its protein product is CASSLGTARNNQPQHF.

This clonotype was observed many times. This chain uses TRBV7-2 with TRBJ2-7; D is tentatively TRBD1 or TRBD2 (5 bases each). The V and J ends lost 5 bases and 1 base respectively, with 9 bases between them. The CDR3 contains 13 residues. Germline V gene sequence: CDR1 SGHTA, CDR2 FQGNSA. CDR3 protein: CASSRDRSYEQYF. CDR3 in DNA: TGTGCCAGCAGCCGGGACCGGTCCTACGAGCAGTACTTC.

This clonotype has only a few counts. CDR3 coding DNA: TGTGCCAGCAGCTGGTCCGACGTTCAACAGCCCCAGCATTTT. Translating it yields CASSWSDVQQPQHF. This chain joins TRBV7-9 and TRBJ1-5; D call uncertain. The CDR3 has 14 residues. The V and J ends lost 4 bases and 7 bases respectively, with 14 bases between them. CDR1 is SEHNR and CDR2 is FQNEAQ in the germline V gene (reference sequence).

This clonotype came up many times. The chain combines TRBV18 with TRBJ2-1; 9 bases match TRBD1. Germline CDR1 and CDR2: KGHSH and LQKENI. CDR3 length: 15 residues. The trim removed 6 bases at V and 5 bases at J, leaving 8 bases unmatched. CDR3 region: CASSLGQGPNNEQFF. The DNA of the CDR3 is TGTGCCAGCTCGCTTGGACAGGGGCCAAACAATGAGCAGTTCTTC.

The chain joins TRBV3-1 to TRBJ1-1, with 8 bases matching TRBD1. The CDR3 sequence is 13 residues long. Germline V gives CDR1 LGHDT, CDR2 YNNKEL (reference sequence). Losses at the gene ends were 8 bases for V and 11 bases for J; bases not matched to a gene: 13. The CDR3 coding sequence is TGTGCCAGCGGAGGACAGGGCGTAGAGTCGGCTTTCTTT. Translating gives CASGGQGVESAFF.

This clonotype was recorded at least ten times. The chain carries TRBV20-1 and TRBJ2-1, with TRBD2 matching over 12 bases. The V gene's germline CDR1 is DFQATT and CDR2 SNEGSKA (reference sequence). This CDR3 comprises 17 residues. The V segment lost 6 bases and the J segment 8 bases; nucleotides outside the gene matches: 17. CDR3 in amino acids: CSALTGSPSGRADEQFF. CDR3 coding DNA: TGCAGTGCCCTGACCGGATCCCCTAGCGGGAGGGCCGATGAGCAGTTCTTC.

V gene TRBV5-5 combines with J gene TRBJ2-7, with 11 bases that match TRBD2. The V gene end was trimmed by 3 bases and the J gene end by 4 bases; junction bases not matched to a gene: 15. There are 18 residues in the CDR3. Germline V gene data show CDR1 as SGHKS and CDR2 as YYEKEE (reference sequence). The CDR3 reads CASSYRVGAGTSGYEQYF. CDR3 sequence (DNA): TGTGCCAGCAGCTACCGGGTTGGGGCCGGGACTAGCGGATACGAGCAGTACTTC.

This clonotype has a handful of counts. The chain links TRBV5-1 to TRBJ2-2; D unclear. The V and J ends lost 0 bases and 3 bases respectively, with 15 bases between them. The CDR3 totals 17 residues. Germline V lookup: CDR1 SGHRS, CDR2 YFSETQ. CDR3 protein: CASSLAGQSTYTGELFF. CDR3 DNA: TGCGCCAGCAGCTTGGCCGGGCAGTCTACTTACACCGGGGAGCTGTTTTTT.